The sample holds a few counts of the clone carrying this TCR beta chain. The sample belongs to a study of T-cell reconstitution after alpha-beta-depleted transplantation in children. Preparation of the TCRbeta library used unique molecular identifiers. Via MiXCR, TCRdb re-called the PCR reads, giving one row per CDR3 protein. The table includes 490,000 or so distinct CDR3 sequences, roughly an eighth detected once. This CDR3 region has 16 residues. Germline CDR1 is DFQATT and CDR2 is SNEGSKA (reference sequence). V dropped 2 bases and J dropped 5; count of bases not matched to a gene: 5. The gene calls are TRBV20-1 and TRBJ2-1; 14 nucleotides line up with TRBD2. The source is a human donor who donated a stem cell graft to a child with combined immunodeficiency. Sequencing was performed on PBMCs from the stem cell graft donor, taken from the stem cell graft. DNA for the CDR3: TGCAGTGCTAGAAGACTAGCGGGGGGGCACGACAATGAGCAGTTCTTC. This encodes CSARRLAGGHDNEQFF.